The rows below give T cell receptor beta chains drawn from one sample of a study of technical replicates of blood from a few donors. This table comes from immunoSEQ multiplex PCR, and its TCRdb copy is limited to in-frame clones, with some not included. This sample has about 54,000 clones, with roughly 94% found just once. Sequences were obtained from T cells isolated from PBMCs. The receptors were sampled from a human donor in good health. CDR3s include the opening cysteine and the closing phenylalanine or tryptophan. A D gene is named only where the DNA matches it firmly. Clone size is stated in some rows and not others, as once, few, many or a class when expanded.

clone_size: NA
j_call: TRBJ2-7
d_call: NA
cdr3_length: 11
v_call: TRBV11-3
cdr3_nt: TGTGCCAGCAGCTTAGCGGACGAGCAGTACTTC
cdr3_aa: CASSLADEQYF

clone_size: NA
j_call: TRBJ2-1
d_call: TRBD2
cdr3_length: 15
v_call: TRBV9
cdr3_nt: TGTGCCAGCAGCGTAGCTAGCGGGGGCCACAATGAGCAGTTCTTC
cdr3_aa: CASSVASGGHNEQFF

clone_size: NA
j_call: TRBJ2-5
d_call: TRBD2
cdr3_length: 14
v_call: TRBV5-6
cdr3_nt: TGTGCCAGCAGACCACTAGCGGGAGAAGAGACCCAGTACTTC
cdr3_aa: CASRPLAGEETQYF

clone_size: NA
j_call: TRBJ2-7
d_call: TRBD2
cdr3_length: 16
v_call: TRBV28
cdr3_nt: TGTGCCAGCAGTACCCTTAGCGGGAGGGCCGGGGACGAGCAGTACTTC
cdr3_aa: CASSTLSGRAGDEQYF

clone_size: NA
j_call: TRBJ2-7
d_call: NA
cdr3_length: 17
v_call: TRBV28
cdr3_nt: TGTGCCAGCAGTAGCGGTGTGGAGGCCTCTTGGTCTTACGAGCAGTACTTC
cdr3_aa: CASSSGVEASWSYEQYF

clone_size: NA
j_call: TRBJ2-2
d_call: NA
cdr3_length: 14
v_call: TRBV5-4
cdr3_nt: TGTGCCAGCAGCTTTGTCAGGGGCACCGGGGAGCTGTTTTTT
cdr3_aa: CASSFVRGTGELFF

clone_size: few
j_call: TRBJ1-1
d_call: TRBD1
cdr3_length: 15
v_call: TRBV29-1
cdr3_nt: TGCAGCGTCCACCGGACAGGGGCCCTGAACACTGAAGCTTTCTTT
cdr3_aa: CSVHRTGALNTEAFF

clone_size: NA
j_call: TRBJ2-6
d_call: NA
cdr3_length: 12
v_call: TRBV28
cdr3_nt: TGTGCCAGCAGTTTAACAGGGTCGGTCCTGACTTTC
cdr3_aa: CASSLTGSVLTF

clone_size: NA
j_call: TRBJ1-1
d_call: TRBD1
cdr3_length: 19
v_call: TRBV7-8
cdr3_nt: TGTGCCAGCAGCTCCTGGGTCTTCTACAAAGGACAGGGTGGCACTGAAGCTTTCTTT
cdr3_aa: CASSSWVFYKGQGGTEAFF

clone_size: NA
j_call: TRBJ2-7
d_call: NA
cdr3_length: 13
v_call: TRBV15
cdr3_nt: TGTGCCACCAGCAGAGACAGGACCTACGAGCAGTACTTC
cdr3_aa: CATSRDRTYEQYF

clone_size: NA
j_call: TRBJ2-7
d_call: TRBD2
cdr3_length: 15
v_call: TRBV5-4
cdr3_nt: TGTGCCAGCAGCTCTTCTAGCGGGAGTCGTTACGAGCAGTACTTC
cdr3_aa: CASSSSSGSRYEQYF

clone_size: NA
j_call: TRBJ1-4
d_call: NA
cdr3_length: 14
v_call: TRBV9
cdr3_nt: TGTGCCAGCAGCGTAGACCGGGAAGGAGAAAAACTGTTTTTT
cdr3_aa: CASSVDREGEKLFF

clone_size: NA
j_call: TRBJ2-7
d_call: NA
cdr3_length: 13
v_call: TRBV10-1
cdr3_nt: TGCGCCAGCAGTGTCGGCAGGTCCTACGAGCAGTACTTC
cdr3_aa: CASSVGRSYEQYF

clone_size: once
j_call: TRBJ1-1
d_call: NA
cdr3_length: 15
v_call: TRBV5-4
cdr3_nt: TGTGCCAGCAGCACGAGAACAGGGACGGACACTGAAGCTTTCTTT
cdr3_aa: CASSTRTGTDTEAFF

clone_size: NA
j_call: TRBJ1-1
d_call: NA
cdr3_length: 16
v_call: TRBV5-1
cdr3_nt: TGCGCCAGCAGCTTGGTACCCCTACTACAGGGCACTGAAGCTTTCTTT
cdr3_aa: CASSLVPLLQGTEAFF

clone_size: NA
j_call: TRBJ2-7
d_call: TRBD2
cdr3_length: 15
v_call: TRBV28
cdr3_nt: TGTGCCAGCAGTTTATATACAGCGGGAGTTTCCGAGCAGTACTTC
cdr3_aa: CASSLYTAGVSEQYF

clone_size: NA
j_call: TRBJ2-7
d_call: TRBD2
cdr3_length: 15
v_call: TRBV5-1
cdr3_nt: TGCGCCAGCAGCTTGGCTGCTAGCGGGGTATACGAGCAGTACTTC
cdr3_aa: CASSLAASGVYEQYF

clone_size: NA
j_call: TRBJ2-7
d_call: NA
cdr3_length: 16
v_call: TRBV5-1
cdr3_nt: TGCGCCAGCAGCTTGGCCCAGGGGACGGACGGATACGAGCAGTACTTC
cdr3_aa: CASSLAQGTDGYEQYF

clone_size: NA
j_call: TRBJ1-1
d_call: NA
cdr3_length: 14
v_call: TRBV5-1
cdr3_nt: TGCGCCAGCGCCTGGGGAGGTTCGAACACTGAAGCTTTCTTT
cdr3_aa: CASAWGGSNTEAFF

clone_size: NA
j_call: TRBJ2-1
d_call: NA
cdr3_length: 14
v_call: TRBV6-9
cdr3_nt: TGTGCCGGATCTCCAGGTAGCTCCTACAATGAGCAGTTCTTC
cdr3_aa: CAGSPGSSYNEQFF

clone_size: NA
j_call: TRBJ2-7
d_call: NA
cdr3_length: 15
v_call: TRBV10-2
cdr3_nt: TGCGCCAGCAGTGAGTCTGGGGCAGGGGTGGACGAGCAGTACTTC
cdr3_aa: CASSESGAGVDEQYF

clone_size: NA
j_call: TRBJ2-3
d_call: TRBD2
cdr3_length: 16
v_call: TRBV5-1
cdr3_nt: TGCGCCAGCAGCTTAAGCGGGAGGCCCCCCACAGATACGCAGTATTTT
cdr3_aa: CASSLSGRPPTDTQYF

clone_size: NA
j_call: TRBJ2-1
d_call: TRBD1
cdr3_length: 16
v_call: TRBV5-6
cdr3_nt: TGTGCCAGCAGCGCATACCGGGACAGCTCCTACAATGAGCAGTTCTTC
cdr3_aa: CASSAYRDSSYNEQFF

clone_size: NA
j_call: TRBJ1-2
d_call: NA
cdr3_length: 15
v_call: TRBV18
cdr3_nt: TGTGCCAGCTCACCCGAACAGGGATCTAACTATGGCTACACCTTC
cdr3_aa: CASSPEQGSNYGYTF

clone_size: NA
j_call: TRBJ1-4
d_call: TRBD1
cdr3_length: 17
v_call: TRBV28
cdr3_nt: TGTGCCAGCACACAATCGGGACAGGGGGTGACTAATGAAAAACTGTTTTTT
cdr3_aa: CASTQSGQGVTNEKLFF

clone_size: NA
j_call: TRBJ2-2
d_call: TRBD2
cdr3_length: 15
v_call: TRBV9
cdr3_nt: TGTGCCAGCAGCGCCACCGGGACTAGCGTCGGGGAGCTGTTTTTT
cdr3_aa: CASSATGTSVGELFF

clone_size: once
j_call: TRBJ2-3
d_call: NA
cdr3_length: 14
v_call: TRBV12-5
cdr3_nt: TGTGCTAGTGGTACCTTGACAGGCACAGATACGCAGTATTTT
cdr3_aa: CASGTLTGTDTQYF

clone_size: NA
j_call: TRBJ2-1
d_call: TRBD2
cdr3_length: 16
v_call: TRBV7-9
cdr3_nt: TGTGCCAGCAGCCAGGAGACTAGCGGGATCTACAATGAGCAGTTCTTC
cdr3_aa: CASSQETSGIYNEQFF

clone_size: NA
j_call: TRBJ1-5
d_call: NA
cdr3_length: 14
v_call: TRBV10-3
cdr3_nt: TGTGCCATCAGCAGCAGGGATAGCAATCAGCCCCAGCATTTT
cdr3_aa: CAISSRDSNQPQHF

clone_size: NA
j_call: TRBJ1-1
d_call: TRBD1
cdr3_length: 16
v_call: TRBV5-1
cdr3_nt: TGCGCCAGCATTCCGGGGACAGGGGTGATGAACACTGAAGCTTTCTTT
cdr3_aa: CASIPGTGVMNTEAFF

clone_size: NA
j_call: TRBJ2-3
d_call: NA
cdr3_length: 14
v_call: TRBV10-3
cdr3_nt: TGTGCCATCAGTGCTTTCAGGGGCACAGATACGCAGTATTTT
cdr3_aa: CAISAFRGTDTQYF